This is a list of T cell receptor beta chains from one sample in a study of blood T cells in healthy people across ages. Each CDR3 protein gets one entry after TCRdb re-called the 5' RACE reads with MiXCR. The top ten hold roughly 23% of the sample, which has fewer than 2,000,000 distinct CDR3 sequences, around 40% seen once. The sample consisted of blood. The receptors derive from a human donor in good health. Each CDR3 is given with its conserved first and last residue. The D gene is left open where the match is weak. For some rows the clone size is stated as once, few or many, or as a class when expanded; others skip it.

TRBJ2-7 | TRBD1 | TRBV7-6 | few | CASSSGTDTYEQYF | TGTGCCAGCAGCTCCGGGACAGATACCTACGAGCAGTACTTC
TRBJ2-3 | TRBD2 | TRBV29-1 | few | CSATGLAGHTQYF | TGCAGCGCCACCGGACTAGCGGGCCATACGCAGTATTTT
TRBJ2-5 | TRBD2 | TRBV15 | NA | CATSRDFGSGGVKETQYF | TGTGCCACCAGCAGAGATTTTGGTAGCGGGGGGGTTAAAGAGACCCAGTACTTC
TRBJ2-1 | NA | TRBV7-3 | few | CASSLKAGNYNEQFF | TGTGCCAGCAGCTTAAAGGCAGGGAATTACAATGAGCAGTTCTTC
TRBJ2-1 | NA | TRBV7-9 | once | CASSLALSRQDNEQFF | TGTGCCAGCAGCTTAGCGCTATCACGACAGGACAATGAGCAGTTCTTC
TRBJ1-4 | NA | TRBV20-1 | NA | CSASPDRHNEKLFF | TGCAGTGCTAGCCCGGACAGACATAATGAAAAACTGTTTTTT
TRBJ2-7 | TRBD2 | TRBV20-1 | NA | CSARDLRTSVYEQYF | TGCAGTGCTAGAGATTTGAGGACTAGCGTTTACGAGCAGTACTTC
TRBJ2-7 | TRBD2 | TRBV7-2 | NA | CASNKGLAGTEQYF | TGTGCCAGCAACAAGGGGCTAGCGGGGACCGAGCAGTACTTC
TRBJ2-1 | NA | TRBV28 | NA | CASSPRIREQFF | TGTGCCAGCAGTCCACGAATCAGGGAGCAGTTCTTC
TRBJ2-1 | NA | TRBV7-6 | NA | CASSLAGATYEQFF | TGTGCCAGCAGCTTAGCCGGGGCAACCTACGAGCAGTTCTTC
TRBJ2-1 | NA | TRBV29-1 | NA | CSVGGGTREQFF | TGCAGCGTTGGCGGAGGGACCCGTGAGCAGTTCTTC
TRBJ2-1 | TRBD1 | TRBV29-1 | NA | CSVAGQGVFRNEQFF | TGCAGCGTGGCGGGACAGGGAGTTTTCAGGAATGAGCAGTTCTTC
TRBJ2-1 | NA | TRBV4-3 | NA | CASNHALQPYNEQFF | TGCGCCAGCAACCATGCTCTCCAGCCGTACAATGAGCAGTTCTTC
TRBJ2-1 | NA | TRBV6-5 | NA | CASSYSGSHNEQFF | TGTGCCAGCAGTTACTCGGGGAGTCACAATGAGCAGTTCTTC
TRBJ1-3 | NA | TRBV12-3/TRBV12-4 | NA | CASSFSYRVGNTIYF | TGTGCCAGCAGTTTCAGTTACAGGGTTGGAAACACCATATATTTT
TRBJ2-7 | NA | TRBV5-5 | NA | CASSLAGSSFSYEQYF | TGTGCCAGCAGCTTGGCGGGGAGCAGCTTTAGCTACGAGCAGTACTTC
TRBJ1-2 | TRBD1 | TRBV29-1 | few | CSVAMGTANYGYTF | TGCAGCGTTGCGATGGGGACAGCTAACTATGGCTACACCTTC
TRBJ2-6 | NA | TRBV4-2 | NA | CASSQEEGAGANVLTF | TGTGCCAGCAGCCAAGAGGAGGGGGCTGGGGCCAACGTCCTGACTTTC
TRBJ2-7 | NA | TRBV15 | few | CATSKDADGREQYF | TGTGCCACCAGTAAGGACGCGGACGGGCGCGAGCAGTACTTC
TRBJ1-4 | TRBD1 | TRBV4-1 | NA | CASSQYTGVRTNEKLFF | TGCGCCAGCAGCCAGTATACAGGGGTAAGGACTAATGAAAAACTGTTTTTT
TRBJ2-7 | TRBD1 | TRBV7-2 | NA | CASSVSTGTVAYEQYF | TGTGCCAGCAGCGTATCGACCGGGACAGTAGCCTACGAGCAGTACTTC
TRBJ2-6 | NA | TRBV20-1 | NA | CSAPTSSGANVLTF | TGCAGTGCTCCGACCTCCTCTGGGGCCAACGTCCTGACTTTC
TRBJ1-2 | NA | TRBV5-6 | few | CASSRLARGYTF | TGTGCCAGCAGCCGTCTAGCAAGGGGCTACACCTTC
TRBJ2-7 | NA | TRBV12-3/TRBV12-4 | NA | CASSPRGPGITEQYF | TGTGCCAGCAGTCCCCGGGGGCCGGGGATCACCGAGCAGTACTTC
TRBJ2-3 | TRBD1 | TRBV29-1 | NA | CSYPGTATDTQYF | TGCAGCTACCCCGGGACAGCCACAGATACGCAGTATTTT
TRBJ2-2 | TRBD1 | TRBV4-1 | NA | CASSQLGQGFGGELFF | TGCGCCAGCAGCCAACTGGGACAGGGATTTGGCGGGGAGCTGTTTTTT
TRBJ1-1 | NA | TRBV4-3 | few | CASSQGIRELNTEAFF | TGCGCCAGCAGCCAAGGAATTCGGGAGTTGAACACTGAAGCTTTCTTT
TRBJ1-5 | NA | TRBV24-1 | NA | CATSVGQYNQPQHF | TGTGCCACCAGTGTAGGGCAGTACAATCAGCCCCAGCATTTT
TRBJ1-1 | TRBD1 | TRBV5-1 | few | CASSHDRVWGTEAFF | TGCGCCAGCAGCCACGACAGGGTTTGGGGCACTGAAGCTTTCTTT
TRBJ2-4 | NA | TRBV20-1 | few | CSARDLAGQYF | TGCAGTGCTAGAGATCTAGCAGGGCAGTACTTC
TRBJ1-1 | NA | TRBV6-2/TRBV6-3 | NA | CASSYHSGSNTEAFF | TGTGCCAGCAGTTACCATTCAGGGTCAAACACTGAAGCTTTCTTT
TRBJ1-2 | NA | TRBV28 | few | CASSPRQDRYGYTF | TGTGCCAGCAGCCCGAGACAGGACCGATATGGCTACACCTTC
TRBJ2-5 | TRBD1 | TRBV6-2/TRBV6-3 | NA | CVSSEDREQYF | TGTGTCAGCAGTGAGGACAGGGAGCAGTACTTC
TRBJ1-2 | TRBD1 | TRBV28 | few | CASSTDRDGYTF | TGTGCCAGCAGTACGGACAGGGATGGCTACACCTTC
TRBJ1-2 | NA | TRBV7-9 | NA | CASSLDNQGNHGYTF | TGTGCCAGCAGCTTGGACAACCAGGGAAATCATGGCTACACCTTC
TRBJ2-3 | NA | TRBV3-1 | NA | CASGGEPDTQYF | TGTGCCAGCGGCGGGGAACCAGATACGCAGTATTTT
TRBJ2-5 | NA | TRBV6-6 | NA | CASSNPWWQSGGETQYF | TGTGCCAGCAGTAACCCGTGGTGGCAGTCAGGAGGAGAGACCCAGTACTTC
TRBJ2-3 | NA | TRBV5-6 | NA | CASSLARGTSTDTQYF | TGTGCCAGCAGCTTGGCCCGGGGGACTAGCACAGATACGCAGTATTTT
TRBJ1-6 | NA | TRBV4-2 | NA | CASSQDGGRGRAPLHF | TGTGCCAGCAGCCAAGATGGGGGCAGGGGTCGGGCACCCCTCCACTTT